This T cell receptor (beta chain) was found in a study of response to subunit inactivated influenza vaccine. Trimming shortened V by 6 bases and J by 1 base, and 10 bases separated the two germline ends. CDR3 length: 12 amino acids. From germline, CDR1 is SQVTM and CDR2 ANQGSEA. TCRdb called the RT-PCR reads again in MiXCR, with one record for every CDR3 protein. Of 650,000 to 850,000 distinct CDR3 sequences listed, over 11% are singletons. The genes are TRBV29-1 and TRBJ2-7; perhaps TRBD1 as D (5 bases). The clonotype originates from a man over 45 who received an inactivated influenza vaccine. The material sequenced was PBMCs from blood, taken 14 to 15 days before vaccination. CDR3 sequence (DNA): TGCAGCGTCCGACAGACATCCTACGAGCAGTACTTC. Translating it yields CSVRQTSYEQYF.